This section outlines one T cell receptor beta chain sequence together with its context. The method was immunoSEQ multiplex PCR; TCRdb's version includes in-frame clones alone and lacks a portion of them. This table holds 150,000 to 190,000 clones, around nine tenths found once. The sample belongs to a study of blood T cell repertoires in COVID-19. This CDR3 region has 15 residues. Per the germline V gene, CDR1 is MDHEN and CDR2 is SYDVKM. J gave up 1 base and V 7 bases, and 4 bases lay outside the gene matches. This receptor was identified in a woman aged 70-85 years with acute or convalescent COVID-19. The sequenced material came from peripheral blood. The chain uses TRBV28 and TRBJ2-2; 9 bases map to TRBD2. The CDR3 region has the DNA TGTGCCAGCATCCGTAGCGGGGGGAACACCGGGGAGCTGTTTTTT. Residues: CASIRSGGNTGELFF.